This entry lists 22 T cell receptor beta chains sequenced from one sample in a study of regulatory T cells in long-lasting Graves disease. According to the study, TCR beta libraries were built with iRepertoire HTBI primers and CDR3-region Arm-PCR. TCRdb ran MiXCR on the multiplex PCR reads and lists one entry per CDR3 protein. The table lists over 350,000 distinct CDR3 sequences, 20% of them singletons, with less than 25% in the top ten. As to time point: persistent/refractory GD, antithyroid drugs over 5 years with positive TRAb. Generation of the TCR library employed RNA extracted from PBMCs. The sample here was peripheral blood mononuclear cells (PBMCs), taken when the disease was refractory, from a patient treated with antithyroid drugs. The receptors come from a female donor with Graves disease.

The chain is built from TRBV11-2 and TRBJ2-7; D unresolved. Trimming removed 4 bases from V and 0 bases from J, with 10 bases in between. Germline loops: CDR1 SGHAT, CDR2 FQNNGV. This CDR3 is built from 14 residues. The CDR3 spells CASSSEAVSYEQYF. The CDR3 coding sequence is TGTGCCAGCAGCTCTGAGGCAGTCTCCTACGAGCAGTACTTC.

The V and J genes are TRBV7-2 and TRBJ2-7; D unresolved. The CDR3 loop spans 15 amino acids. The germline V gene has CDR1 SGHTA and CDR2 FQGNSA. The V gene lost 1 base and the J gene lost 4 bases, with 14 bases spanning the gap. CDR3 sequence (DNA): TGTGCCAGCAGCTTAGGTTTGGGCCTGGGGTACGAGCAGTACTTC. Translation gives CASSLGLGLGYEQYF.

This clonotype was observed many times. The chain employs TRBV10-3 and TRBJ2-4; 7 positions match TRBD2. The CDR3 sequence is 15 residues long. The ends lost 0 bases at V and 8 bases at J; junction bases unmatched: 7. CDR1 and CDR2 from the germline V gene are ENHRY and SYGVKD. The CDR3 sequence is CAISESTGGNDIQYF. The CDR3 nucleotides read TGTGCCATCAGTGAGTCAACGGGGGGTAATGACATTCAGTACTTC.

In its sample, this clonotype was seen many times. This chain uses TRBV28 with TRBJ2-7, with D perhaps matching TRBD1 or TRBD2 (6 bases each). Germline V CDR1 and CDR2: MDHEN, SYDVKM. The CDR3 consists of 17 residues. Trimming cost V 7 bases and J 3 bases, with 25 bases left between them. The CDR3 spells CASTTQGPSAGFYEQYF. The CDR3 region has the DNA TGTGCCAGCACCACCCAGGGGCCTTCGGCGGGGTTCTACGAGCAGTACTTC.

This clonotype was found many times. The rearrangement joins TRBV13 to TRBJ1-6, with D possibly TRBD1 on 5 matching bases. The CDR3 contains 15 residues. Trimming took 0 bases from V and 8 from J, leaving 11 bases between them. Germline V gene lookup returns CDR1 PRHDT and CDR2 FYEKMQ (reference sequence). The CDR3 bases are TGTGCCAGCAGCTTAGGTGGGGGACCCGATTCACCCCTCCACTTT. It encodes CASSLGGGPDSPLHF.

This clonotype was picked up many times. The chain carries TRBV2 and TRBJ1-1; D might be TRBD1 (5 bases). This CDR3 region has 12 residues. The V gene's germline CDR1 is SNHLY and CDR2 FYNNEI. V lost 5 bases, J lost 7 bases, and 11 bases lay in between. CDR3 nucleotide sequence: TGTGCCAGCAGTTCTGACAGTTATGAAGCTTTCTTT. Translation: CASSSDSYEAFF.

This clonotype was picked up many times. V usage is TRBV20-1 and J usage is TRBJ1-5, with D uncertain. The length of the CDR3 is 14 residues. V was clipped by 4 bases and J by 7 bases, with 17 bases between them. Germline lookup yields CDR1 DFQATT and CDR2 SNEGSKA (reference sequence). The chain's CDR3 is CSAISFGIGQPQHF. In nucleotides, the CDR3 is TGCAGTGCTATCAGCTTTGGGATAGGACAGCCCCAGCATTTT.

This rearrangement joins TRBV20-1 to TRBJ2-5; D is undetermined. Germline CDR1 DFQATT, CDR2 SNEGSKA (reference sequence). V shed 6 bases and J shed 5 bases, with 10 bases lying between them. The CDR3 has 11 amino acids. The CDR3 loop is CSATTGETQYF. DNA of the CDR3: TGCAGTGCAACAACCGGCGAGACCCAGTACTTC.

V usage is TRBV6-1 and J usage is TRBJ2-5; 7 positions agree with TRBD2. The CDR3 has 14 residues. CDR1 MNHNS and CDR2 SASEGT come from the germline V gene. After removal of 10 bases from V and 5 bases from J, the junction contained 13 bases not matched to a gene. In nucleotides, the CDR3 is TGTGCCACCATGGGAGGGGACGGATTTGAGACCCAGTACTTC. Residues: CATMGGDGFETQYF.

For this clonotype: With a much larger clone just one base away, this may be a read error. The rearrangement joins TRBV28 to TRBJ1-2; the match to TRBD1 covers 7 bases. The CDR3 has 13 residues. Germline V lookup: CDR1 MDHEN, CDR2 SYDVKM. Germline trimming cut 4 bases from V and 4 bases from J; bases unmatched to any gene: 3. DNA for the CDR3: TGTGCCAGCAGTTCAGACAGGGCCTATGGCTACACCTTC. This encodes CASSSDRAYGYTF.

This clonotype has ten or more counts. CDR3 DNA: TGTGCTAGTGGGCTCGGGCCCGGTGGCACTGAAGCTTTCTTT. This translates into CASGLGPGGTEAFF. The chain has TRBV12-5 and TRBJ1-1; D is uncertain. CDR3 length: 14 amino acids. Germline CDR1 LGHNT, CDR2 FRNRAP. Trimming cost V 6 bases and J 4 bases, with 15 bases left between them.

The CDR3 spells CASSQDRGRSPHEQYF. The CDR3 DNA reads as TGTGCCAGCAGCCAAGACAGGGGGCGGTCCCCCCACGAGCAGTACTTC. The chain has TRBV3-1 and TRBJ2-7, with 8 bases identical to TRBD1. The germline V gene encodes CDR1 LGHDT and CDR2 YNNKEL (reference sequence). The V gene end was trimmed by 0 bases and the J gene end by 5 bases; junction bases not matched to a gene: 9. The CDR3 covers 16 residues.

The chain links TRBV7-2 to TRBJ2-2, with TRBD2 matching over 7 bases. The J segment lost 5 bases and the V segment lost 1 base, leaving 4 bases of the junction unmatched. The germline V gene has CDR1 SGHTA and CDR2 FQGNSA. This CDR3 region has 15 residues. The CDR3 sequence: CASSLGLGGTGELFF. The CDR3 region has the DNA TGTGCCAGCAGCTTAGGTCTGGGGGGGACCGGGGAGCTGTTTTTT.

CDR3 sequence reads: CASSQTPGQGMDNEQFF. As DNA, the CDR3 is TGTGCCAGCAGTCAGACCCCGGGACAGGGGATGGACAATGAGCAGTTCTTC. The gene calls are TRBV27 and TRBJ2-1; 10 bases fit TRBD1. V was clipped by 5 bases and J by 5 bases; unmatched bases: 12. In germline, CDR1 is MNHEY, CDR2 SMNVEV (reference sequence). This CDR3 is 17 amino acids long.

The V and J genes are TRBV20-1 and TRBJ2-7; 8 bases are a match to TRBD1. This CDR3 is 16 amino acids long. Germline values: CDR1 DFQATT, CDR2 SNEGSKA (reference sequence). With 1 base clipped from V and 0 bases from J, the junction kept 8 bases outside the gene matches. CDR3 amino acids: CSARVSGTGSSYEQYF. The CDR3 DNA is TGCAGTGCTAGAGTATCCGGGACAGGAAGCTCCTACGAGCAGTACTTC.

The CDR3 sequence: CSVAANDRGASTPFF. DNA of the CDR3: TGCAGCGTTGCCGCAAATGACAGGGGGGCCTCTACCCCTTTCTTT. This rearrangement joins TRBV29-1 to TRBJ1-1; 9 bases align to TRBD1. Germline V gives CDR1 SQVTM, CDR2 ANQGSEA. Trimming at V came to 4 bases and at J to 12 bases, leaving 18 bases not matched to a gene. There are 15 residues in the CDR3.

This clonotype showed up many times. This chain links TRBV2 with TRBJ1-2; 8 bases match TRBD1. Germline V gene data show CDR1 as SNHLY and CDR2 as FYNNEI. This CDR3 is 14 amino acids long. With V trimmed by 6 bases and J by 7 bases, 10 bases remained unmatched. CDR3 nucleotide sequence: TGTGCCAGCAGGAGGACAGGGAACTACTTTGGCTACACCTTC. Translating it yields CASRRTGNYFGYTF.

CDR3 residues: CASSSGGLTEAFF. CDR3 coding DNA: TGTGCCAGCAGTTCAGGGGGTCTCACTGAAGCTTTCTTT. The chain uses TRBV6-2 or TRBV6-3 and TRBJ1-1; 7 bases line up with TRBD1. The trim removed 4 bases at V and 4 bases at J, leaving 3 bases unmatched. The CDR3 spans 13 residues. Germline CDR1 and CDR2: MNHEY and SVGEGT.

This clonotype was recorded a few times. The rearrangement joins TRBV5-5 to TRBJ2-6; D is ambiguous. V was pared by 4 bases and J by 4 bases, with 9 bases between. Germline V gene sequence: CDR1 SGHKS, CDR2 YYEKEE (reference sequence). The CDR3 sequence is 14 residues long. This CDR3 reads CASSAASGANVLTF. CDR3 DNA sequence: TGTGCCAGCAGCGCCGCTTCGGGGGCCAACGTCCTGACTTTC. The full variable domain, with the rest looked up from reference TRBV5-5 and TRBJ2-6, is DAGVTQSPTHLIKTRGQQVTLRCSPISGHKSVSWYQQVLGQGPQFIFQYYEKEERGRGNFPDRFSARQFPNYSSELNVNALLLGDSALYLCASSAASGANVLTFGAGSRLTVL.

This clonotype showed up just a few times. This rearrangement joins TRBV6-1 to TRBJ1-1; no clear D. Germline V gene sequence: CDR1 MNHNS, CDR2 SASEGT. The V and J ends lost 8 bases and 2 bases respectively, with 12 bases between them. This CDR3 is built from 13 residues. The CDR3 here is CASLRDTNTEAFF. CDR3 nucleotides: TGTGCCAGCCTTCGAGACACTAACACTGAAGCTTTCTTT.

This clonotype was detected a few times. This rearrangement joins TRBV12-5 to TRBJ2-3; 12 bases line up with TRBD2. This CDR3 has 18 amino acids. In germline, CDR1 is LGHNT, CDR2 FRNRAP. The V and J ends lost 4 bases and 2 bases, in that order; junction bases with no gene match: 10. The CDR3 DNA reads TGTGCTAGTGGTTCCTCACCCGGGACTAGCGGGCACACAGATACGCAGTATTTT. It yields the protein CASGSSPGTSGHTDTQYF.

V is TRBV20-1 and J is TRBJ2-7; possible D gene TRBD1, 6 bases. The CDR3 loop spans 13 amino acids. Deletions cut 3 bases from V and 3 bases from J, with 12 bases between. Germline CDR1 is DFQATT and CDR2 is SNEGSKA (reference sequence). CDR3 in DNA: TGCAGTGCTAGTCCGGACAGTAACTACGAGCAGTACTTC. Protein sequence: CSASPDSNYEQYF.